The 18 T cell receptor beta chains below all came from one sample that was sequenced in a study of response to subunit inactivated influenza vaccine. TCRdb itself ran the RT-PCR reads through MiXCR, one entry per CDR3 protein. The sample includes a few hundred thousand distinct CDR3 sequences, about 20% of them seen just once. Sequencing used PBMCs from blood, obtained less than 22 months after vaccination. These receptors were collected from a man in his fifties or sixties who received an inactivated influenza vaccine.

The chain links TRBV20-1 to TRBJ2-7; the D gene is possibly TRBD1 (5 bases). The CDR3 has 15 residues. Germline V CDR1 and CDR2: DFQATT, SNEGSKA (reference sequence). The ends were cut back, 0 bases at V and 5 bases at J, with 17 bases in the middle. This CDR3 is CSARDLGQGFHEQYF. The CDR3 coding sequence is TGCAGTGCTAGAGATCTCGGGCAGGGTTTCCACGAGCAGTACTTC.

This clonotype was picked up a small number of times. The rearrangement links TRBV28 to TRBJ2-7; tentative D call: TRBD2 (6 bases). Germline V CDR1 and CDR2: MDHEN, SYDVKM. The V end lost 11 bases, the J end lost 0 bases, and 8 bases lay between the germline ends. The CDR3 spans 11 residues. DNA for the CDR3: TGTGCCTCGGGGGACTCCTACGAGCAGTACTTC. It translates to CASGDSYEQYF. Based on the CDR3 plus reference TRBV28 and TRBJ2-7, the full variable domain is DVKVTQSSRYLVKRTGEKVFLECVQDMDHENMFWYRQDPGLGLRLIYFSYDVKMKEKGDIPEGYSVSREKKERFSLILESASTNQTSMYLCASGDSYEQYFGPGTRLTVT.

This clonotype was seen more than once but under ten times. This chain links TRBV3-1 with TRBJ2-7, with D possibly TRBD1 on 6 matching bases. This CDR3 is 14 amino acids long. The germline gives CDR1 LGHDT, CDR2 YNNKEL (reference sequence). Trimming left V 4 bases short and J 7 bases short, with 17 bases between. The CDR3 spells CASSLHDRTGEQYF. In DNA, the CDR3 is TGTGCCAGCAGCCTTCATGACAGGACGGGGGAGCAGTACTTC.

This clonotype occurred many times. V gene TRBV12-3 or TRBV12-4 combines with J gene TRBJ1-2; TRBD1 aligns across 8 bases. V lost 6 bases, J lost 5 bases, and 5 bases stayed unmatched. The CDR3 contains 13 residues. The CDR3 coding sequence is TGTGCCAGCAGGGGGGACAGGTCATATGGCTACACCTTC. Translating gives CASRGDRSYGYTF.

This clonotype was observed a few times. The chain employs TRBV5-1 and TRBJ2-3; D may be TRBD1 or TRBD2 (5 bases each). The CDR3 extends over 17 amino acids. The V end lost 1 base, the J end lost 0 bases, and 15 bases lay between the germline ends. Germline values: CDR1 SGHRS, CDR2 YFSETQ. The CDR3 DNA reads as TGCGCCAGCAGCTTGTGGGACGGATTATCTAGCACAGATACGCAGTATTTT. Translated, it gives CASSLWDGLSSTDTQYF.

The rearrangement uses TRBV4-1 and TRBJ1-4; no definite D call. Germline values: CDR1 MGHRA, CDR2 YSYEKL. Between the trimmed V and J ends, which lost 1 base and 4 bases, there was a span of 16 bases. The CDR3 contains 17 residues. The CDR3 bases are TGCGCCAGCAGCCAAGTGGGGTTGCGGAGGGTTAATGAAAAACTGTTTTTT. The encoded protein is CASSQVGLRRVNEKLFF.

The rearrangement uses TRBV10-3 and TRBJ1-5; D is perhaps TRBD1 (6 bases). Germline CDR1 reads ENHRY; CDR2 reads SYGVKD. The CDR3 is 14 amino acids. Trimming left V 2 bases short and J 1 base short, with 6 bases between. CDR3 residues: CAISEGQSNQPQHF. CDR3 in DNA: TGTGCCATCAGTGAGGGACAGAGCAATCAGCCCCAGCATTTT.

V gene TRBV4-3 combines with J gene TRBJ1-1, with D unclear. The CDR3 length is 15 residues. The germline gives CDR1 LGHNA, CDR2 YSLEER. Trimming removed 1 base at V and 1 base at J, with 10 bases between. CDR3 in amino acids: CASSQALHRNTEAFF. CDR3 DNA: TGCGCCAGCAGCCAAGCACTCCATAGGAACACTGAAGCTTTCTTT.

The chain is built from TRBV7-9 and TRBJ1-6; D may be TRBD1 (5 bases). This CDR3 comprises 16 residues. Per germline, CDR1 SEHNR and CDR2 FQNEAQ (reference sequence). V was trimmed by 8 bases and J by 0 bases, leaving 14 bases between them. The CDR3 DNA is TGTGCCAGCCGGGGCGGGCAGAGCTCCTATAATTCACCCCTCCACTTT. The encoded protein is CASRGGQSSYNSPLHF. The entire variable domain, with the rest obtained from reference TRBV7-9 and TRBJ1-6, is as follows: DTGVSQNPRHKITKRGQNVTFRCDPISEHNRLYWYRQTLGQGPEFLTYFQNEAQLEKSRLLSDRFSAERPKGSFSTLEIQRTEQGDSAMYLCASRGGQSSYNSPLHFGNGTRLTVT.

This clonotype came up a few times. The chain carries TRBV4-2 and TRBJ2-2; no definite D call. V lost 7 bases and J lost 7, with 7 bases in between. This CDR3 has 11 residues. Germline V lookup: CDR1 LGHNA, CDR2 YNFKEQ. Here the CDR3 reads CASNKGGELFF. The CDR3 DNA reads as TGTGCCAGCAACAAGGGCGGGGAGCTGTTTTTT.

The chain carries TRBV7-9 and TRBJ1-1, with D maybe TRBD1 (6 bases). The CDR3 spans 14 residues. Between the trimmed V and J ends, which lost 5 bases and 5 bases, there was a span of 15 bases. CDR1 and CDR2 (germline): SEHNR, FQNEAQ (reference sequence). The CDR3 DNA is TGTGCCAGCAGCGTCCACAGGGAAGGGACTGAAGCTTTCTTT. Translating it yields CASSVHREGTEAFF. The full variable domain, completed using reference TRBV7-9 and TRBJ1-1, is DTGVSQNPRHKITKRGQNVTFRCDPISEHNRLYWYRQTLGQGPEFLTYFQNEAQLEKSRLLSDRFSAERPKGSFSTLEIQRTEQGDSAMYLCASSVHREGTEAFFGQGTRLTVV.

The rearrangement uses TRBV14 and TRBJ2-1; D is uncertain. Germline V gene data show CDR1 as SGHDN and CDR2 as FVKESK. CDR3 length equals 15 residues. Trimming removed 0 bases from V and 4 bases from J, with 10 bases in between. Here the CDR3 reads CASSQDLSYYNEQFF. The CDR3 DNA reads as TGTGCCAGCAGCCAAGATTTGTCCTATTACAATGAGCAGTTCTTC.

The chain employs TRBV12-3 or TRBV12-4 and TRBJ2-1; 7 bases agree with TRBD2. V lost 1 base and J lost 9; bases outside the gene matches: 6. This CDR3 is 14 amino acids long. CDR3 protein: CASSLGGGLREQFF. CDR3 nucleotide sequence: TGTGCCAGCAGTTTAGGGGGAGGGCTACGTGAGCAGTTCTTC.

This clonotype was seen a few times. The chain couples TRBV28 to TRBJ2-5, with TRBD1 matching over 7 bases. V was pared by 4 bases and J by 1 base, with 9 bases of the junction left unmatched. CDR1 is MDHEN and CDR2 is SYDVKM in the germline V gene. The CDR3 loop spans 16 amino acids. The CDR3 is CASSSYPGQIQETQYF. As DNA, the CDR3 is TGTGCCAGCAGTTCCTACCCGGGACAGATCCAAGAGACCCAGTACTTC.

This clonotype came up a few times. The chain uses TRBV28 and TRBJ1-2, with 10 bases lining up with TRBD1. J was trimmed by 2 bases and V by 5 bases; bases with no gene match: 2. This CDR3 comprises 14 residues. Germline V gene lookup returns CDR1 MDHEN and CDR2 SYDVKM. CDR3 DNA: TGTGCCAGCAGTCGGACAGGGGGAAACTATGGCTACACCTTC. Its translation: CASSRTGGNYGYTF.

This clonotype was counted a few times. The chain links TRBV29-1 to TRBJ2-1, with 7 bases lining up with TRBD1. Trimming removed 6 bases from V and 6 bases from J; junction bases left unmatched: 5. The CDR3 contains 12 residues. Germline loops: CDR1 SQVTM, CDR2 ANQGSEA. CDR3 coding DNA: TGCAGCGTGACCGGGACAGTCAATGAGCAGTTCTTC. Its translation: CSVTGTVNEQFF.

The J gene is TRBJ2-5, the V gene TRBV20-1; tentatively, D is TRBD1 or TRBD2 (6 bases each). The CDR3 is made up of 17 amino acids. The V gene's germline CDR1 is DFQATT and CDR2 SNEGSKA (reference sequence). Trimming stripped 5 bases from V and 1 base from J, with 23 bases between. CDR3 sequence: CSAAGQPKRGLQETQYF. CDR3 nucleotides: TGCAGTGCTGCCGGACAACCAAAACGGGGGCTCCAAGAGACCCAGTACTTC.

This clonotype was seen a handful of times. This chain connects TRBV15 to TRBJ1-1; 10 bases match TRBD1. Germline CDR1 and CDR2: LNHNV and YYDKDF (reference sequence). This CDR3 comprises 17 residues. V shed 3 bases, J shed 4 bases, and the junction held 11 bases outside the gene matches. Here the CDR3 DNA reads TGTGCCACCAGCAGTTCCGGGACAGGGGCCCGCGGCACTGAAGCTTTCTTT. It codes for CATSSSGTGARGTEAFF.